This T cell receptor beta chain emerged from a study of blood T cells in healthy people across ages. A second about 7 to 11 cycle PCR used barcoded and J-beta primers. Each CDR3 protein gets one entry after TCRdb re-called the 5' RACE reads with MiXCR. The sample shows about a million distinct CDR3 sequences, just over 50% of them seen only once. This clonotype was found a few times. Its specificity is not known. The individuals who served as donors were healthy Caucasians living in Russia, aged roughly 6 to 90. Study results and caveats: Diversity was higher, and naive CD4+ cells more numerous, in long-lived donors than in aged donors.

Material for sequencing was blood. The receptor comes from a woman in her fifties or sixties in good health.

CDR3 bases: TGTGCCAGCAGCTTATTGTCTAGCGGGAGCCCCTGGTATACCCAGTACTTC. Its protein product is CASSLLSSGSPWYTQYF. This chain joins TRBV7-2 and TRBJ2-5; TRBD2 aligns across 10 bases. From germline, CDR1 is SGHTA and CDR2 FQGNSA. The CDR3 extends over 17 amino acids. The V and J ends lost 2 bases and 8 bases, in that order; junction bases with no gene match: 14.